This TCR beta chain derives from a study of human T cells and chemical hapten exposure. Germline lookup yields CDR1 SQVTM and CDR2 ANQGSEA. V gave up 8 bases and J gave up 14 bases; unmatched junction bases: 11. This CDR3 spans 11 amino acids. This clonotype has at least ten counts. Time point of the sample: healthy volunteer bleed at 6 weeks. Unfractionated whole blood served as the source for total RNA extraction. TCRdb processed the RACE reads anew with MiXCR; each CDR3 protein has one entry. The top ten clones hold 1.7% of a sample with about 77,000 distinct CDR3 sequences, 8.6% of them seen once. Sequenced: whole blood. The rearrangement links TRBV29-1 to TRBJ2-1, with 8 positions matching TRBD1. The source is a female donor in good health. Some clones in this sample may be carry-over from other donors' samples. CDR3 residues: CSPEDRGTKFF. DNA for the CDR3: TGCAGCCCTGAAGACAGGGGTACGAAGTTCTTC.